The rows below give T cell receptor beta chains drawn from one sample of a study of blood T cells in healthy people across ages. TCRdb used MiXCR to reprocess the 5' RACE reads, holding one entry per CDR3 protein. The sample contains around 900,000 distinct CDR3 sequences, about 28% of which appear only once. Sequences were obtained from blood. The receptors stem from an elderly woman in good health. Both conserved end residues are part of each CDR3. A D gene is named only where the DNA matches it firmly. Not every row has a clone size; where given, it reads once, few, many or a size class.

CDR3 DNA | CDR3 protein | J gene | D gene | CDR3 length | V gene | clone size
TGTGCCAGCAGTTACGAAGACAATGAGCAGTTCTTC | CASSYEDNEQFF | TRBJ2-1 | NA | 12 | TRBV6-6 | NA
TGTGCCTGCAGCCGGCGGACAGTTAATATTAGGGAAGGCTACACCTTC | CACSRRTVNIREGYTF | TRBJ1-2 | NA | 16 | TRBV3-1 | NA
TGTGCCAGCAAACGGGAAGTAGATTCACCCCTCCACTTT | CASKREVDSPLHF | TRBJ1-6 | NA | 13 | TRBV2 | few
TGTGCCAGCAGCCAAGATCAGGGAACAGCGATCTATGGCTACACCTTC | CASSQDQGTAIYGYTF | TRBJ1-2 | NA | 16 | TRBV4-2 | NA
TGTGCCAGCAGCTTATGGACAGCCCGTGGGCGAGAGACCCAGTACTTC | CASSLWTARGRETQYF | TRBJ2-5 | NA | 16 | TRBV7-2 | many
TGCGCCAGCAGCCCTGGACAGCCTAACTATGGCTACACCTTC | CASSPGQPNYGYTF | TRBJ1-2 | NA | 14 | TRBV5-1 | many
TGTGCCAGCAGTCAACGGACGATCGCCGGCCACGAGCAGTACTTC | CASSQRTIAGHEQYF | TRBJ2-7 | NA | 15 | TRBV6-2/TRBV6-3 | many
TGTGCCAGCAGTTCCACGACAGGGGTCGATTCACCCCTCCACTTT | CASSSTTGVDSPLHF | TRBJ1-6 | TRBD1 | 15 | TRBV6-5 | NA
TGCGCCAGCAGCCAGACGCGCGGGGGGGCCAATGAGCAGTTCTTC | CASSQTRGGANEQFF | TRBJ2-1 | TRBD2 | 15 | TRBV4-1 | many
TGTGCCAGCAGCTTTACCAGGGTTCTGAACACTGAAGCTTTCTTT | CASSFTRVLNTEAFF | TRBJ1-1 | NA | 15 | TRBV7-9 | many
TGCAGTGCTAGCGGAGGACAGGGCCCCAATGAGCAGTTCTTC | CSASGGQGPNEQFF | TRBJ2-1 | TRBD1 | 14 | TRBV20-1 | NA
TGTGCCAGTAAGCCCTACCAGGGCCTTAGCACAGATACGCAGTATTTT | CASKPYQGLSTDTQYF | TRBJ2-3 | NA | 16 | TRBV19 | few
TGCGCCAGCAGCCCCTTAGCCCGGGGGGCCGGGAATGAGCAGTTCTTC | CASSPLARGAGNEQFF | TRBJ2-1 | NA | 16 | TRBV4-3 | many
TGCAGTGCTAGAGATTCCGGGTTGGCAAGCAATCAGCCCCAGCATTTT | CSARDSGLASNQPQHF | TRBJ1-5 | NA | 16 | TRBV20-1 | many
TGTGCCAGCAGTGACCAGCGGGGTCTGGATACGCAGTATTTT | CASSDQRGLDTQYF | TRBJ2-3 | TRBD2 | 14 | TRBV2 | many
TGTGCCAGCAGTTTGGACCTAGCGGGGGGCTCGAATGAGCAGTTCTTC | CASSLDLAGGSNEQFF | TRBJ2-1 | TRBD2 | 16 | TRBV12-3/TRBV12-4 | many
TGTGCCAGCAGCCCACGAGGCCAGCGAGCGAATTCACCCCTCCACTTT | CASSPRGQRANSPLHF | TRBJ1-6 | NA | 16 | TRBV14 | NA
TGCGCCAGCAGTTCTGGGTCGGGGACGGTAAGCTCCGGGCAGTACTTC | CASSSGSGTVSSGQYF | TRBJ2-7 | NA | 16 | TRBV10-1 | NA
TGTGCCAGCAAAAAGGTGGGGGGCAGAAGAGATACGCAGTATTTT | CASKKVGGRRDTQYF | TRBJ2-3 | NA | 15 | TRBV6-2/TRBV6-3 | NA
TGCAGTGCTAGAGAGTCCTCGGCTAGGGGAGAGACCCAGTACTTC | CSARESSARGETQYF | TRBJ2-5 | NA | 15 | TRBV20-1 | many
TGTGCCAGCCGACGGAGGGCAACCACAGATACGCAGTATTTT | CASRRRATTDTQYF | TRBJ2-3 | NA | 14 | TRBV12-3/TRBV12-4 | NA
TGCAGTGCTAGACCTCCGGGACTCCCTTTTGAATCACTCCTCCACTTT | CSARPPGLPFESLLHF | TRBJ1-6 | NA | 16 | TRBV20-1 | NA
TGTGCCAGCAGTTTTGGCAATAACTATGGCTACACCTTC | CASSFGNNYGYTF | TRBJ1-2 | NA | 13 | TRBV12-3/TRBV12-4 | many
TGTGCCAGCAGCTTAGATCTGGGAGGCGGCTACACCTTC | CASSLDLGGGYTF | TRBJ1-2 | NA | 13 | TRBV7-2 | NA
TGTGCCAGCAGGACTACGGGGGAAGAGACCCAGTACTTC | CASRTTGEETQYF | TRBJ2-5 | NA | 13 | TRBV18 | many
TGTGCCAGCAGCTTAGCCGACGGGCGGGAGACCCAGTACTTC | CASSLADGRETQYF | TRBJ2-5 | NA | 14 | TRBV7-9 | few
TGTGCCAGCAGCCTTTTGGGCACCGGGACAGTCTACGAGCAGTACTTC | CASSLLGTGTVYEQYF | TRBJ2-7 | TRBD1 | 16 | TRBV5-6 | many
TGCAGTGCGCCCTCCGCCAGCGGGGGGCCTATGCCTCGGCCAGATACGCAGTATTTT | CSAPSASGGPMPRPDTQYF | TRBJ2-3 | TRBD2 | 19 | TRBV20-1 | NA
TGTGCCAGCAGGCCTTCGACAGGGTCAGGCAACACTGAAGCTTTCTTT | CASRPSTGSGNTEAFF | TRBJ1-1 | TRBD1 | 16 | TRBV6-2/TRBV6-3 | many
TGTGCCAGCAGCCGTAGCGGGGGGGCTTACAATGAGCAGTTCTTC | CASSRSGGAYNEQFF | TRBJ2-1 | TRBD2 | 15 | TRBV7-2 | many
TGTGCCAGCAGCTTAACGACGGGACAGGGGTCCTATGGCTACACCTTC | CASSLTTGQGSYGYTF | TRBJ1-2 | TRBD1 | 16 | TRBV7-3 | NA
TGCGCCAGCAGCCCTTCTACGAGCTCCTACGAGCAGTACTTC | CASSPSTSSYEQYF | TRBJ2-7 | NA | 14 | TRBV4-3 | many
TGTGCCAGCACCAGGGGGGGGATGAACACTGAAGCTTTCTTT | CASTRGGMNTEAFF | TRBJ1-1 | TRBD1 | 14 | TRBV28 | few
TGTGCCAGCACTACGGACAGGGGGCTACGGGCTTTCTTT | CASTTDRGLRAFF | TRBJ1-1 | TRBD1 | 13 | TRBV19 | few
TGTGCCACCTCTGACGAACTCGCCAAAAAAGGGCAGTTCTTC | CATSDELAKKGQFF | TRBJ2-1 | NA | 14 | TRBV10-3 | many
TGTGCCAGCAGCTTAGGAGGACAGGGTCAGGACGAGCAGTACTTC | CASSLGGQGQDEQYF | TRBJ2-7 | TRBD1 | 15 | TRBV7-2 | medium-sized
TGTGCCAGCAGCCGTGGACCGTTGCAAGAGACCCAGTACTTC | CASSRGPLQETQYF | TRBJ2-5 | NA | 14 | TRBV6-2/TRBV6-3 | many
TGTGCCTGGAGGGAACAGGGGAGGGTGACTAATGAAAAACTGTTTTTT | CAWREQGRVTNEKLFF | TRBJ1-4 | TRBD1 | 16 | TRBV30 | many
TGTGCCAGCAGCCAAGTTACTAGCGGCACCGGGGAGCTGTTTTTT | CASSQVTSGTGELFF | TRBJ2-2 | TRBD2 | 15 | TRBV3-1 | NA
TGTGCCAGCAGCTTACTCTCAGACACTGAAGCTTTCTTT | CASSLLSDTEAFF | TRBJ1-1 | NA | 13 | TRBV7-2 | few
TGCGCCAGCAGCTCCCAGACAGGAGCAAACACTGAAGCTTTCTTT | CASSSQTGANTEAFF | TRBJ1-1 | NA | 15 | TRBV5-1 | NA
TGCGCCAGCAGCTTGGGGACACGCACAGATACGCAGTATTTT | CASSLGTRTDTQYF | TRBJ2-3 | NA | 14 | TRBV12-3/TRBV12-4 | many